One sample yielded the 8 T cell receptor beta chains listed below, sequenced in a study of shared clonotypes between healthy human individuals. Here immunoSEQ multiplex PCR was the method, and the copy in TCRdb shows in-frame clones only, minus some. The sample lists over a million clones, around 95% occurring once. Source material: naive CD4+ T cells sorted from blood. Described subset: CD45RA+ positively selected. These receptors all come from a man aged 30 to 45 in good health.

The chain couples TRBV19 to TRBJ1-5, with D unclear. The CDR3 spans 18 residues. Trimming stripped 6 bases from V and 0 bases from J, with 21 bases between. Per germline, CDR1 LNHDA and CDR2 SQIVND (reference sequence). In nucleotides, the CDR3 is TGTGCCAGTAGGGTGGGTGGGCAGGCGACTTATAGCAATCAGCCCCAGCATTTT. This translates into CASRVGGQATYSNQPQHF.

The chain employs TRBV7-2 and TRBJ2-2; D call uncertain. Trimming cost V 3 bases and J 4 bases, with 9 bases left between them. CDR1 and CDR2 from the germline V gene are SGHTA and FQGNSA. This CDR3 region has 14 residues. Written as DNA, the CDR3 is TGTGCCAGCAGCTTGGCCAGATTCACCGGGGAGCTGTTTTTT. Protein sequence: CASSLARFTGELFF.

The chain employs TRBV2 and TRBJ2-7, with D possibly being TRBD2 (5 bases). CDR1 SNHLY and CDR2 FYNNEI come from the germline V gene. Trimming cost V 8 bases and J 6 bases, with 17 bases left between them. The CDR3 contains 13 residues. The CDR3 sequence is CASLTREIGEQYF. In DNA form, the CDR3 reads TGTGCCAGCCTTACGAGGGAGATAGGCGAGCAGTACTTC.

This chain links TRBV19 with TRBJ2-3; 13 nucleotides line up with TRBD2. CDR3 length: 19 amino acids. Looked up from germline, CDR1 is LNHDA and CDR2 is SQIVND (reference sequence). V shed 6 bases and J 1 base; nucleotides not matched to a gene: 13. This CDR3 is CASSSTGLAGAHRTDTQYF. CDR3 in DNA: TGTGCCAGTAGCTCAACCGGACTAGCGGGAGCCCATCGCACAGATACGCAGTATTTT.

CDR3 protein: CASSLEGTRFAYEQYF. The DNA for the CDR3 is TGTGCCAGCAGCTTAGAAGGGACCCGTTTTGCCTACGAGCAGTACTTC. The V and J genes are TRBV11-2 and TRBJ2-7; tentatively, D is TRBD1 or TRBD2 (5 bases each). Trimming took off 0 bases at V and 2 bases at J, with 14 bases between the two ends. Germline-derived CDR1 and CDR2 are SGHAT and FQNNGV. CDR3 length: 16 amino acids.

The chain uses TRBV5-1 and TRBJ2-2; possibly TRBD1 for D (5 bases). V was pared by 5 bases and J by 8 bases, with 13 bases between. This CDR3 is 13 amino acids long. CDR1 and CDR2 from the germline V gene are SGHRS and YFSETQ. CDR3 DNA: TGCGCCAGCAGGACAGAGGCCTTGGGGGAGCTGTTTTTT. Translating gives CASRTEALGELFF.

This chain connects TRBV19 to TRBJ1-2; D might be TRBD1 (5 bases). Trimming took 2 bases from V and 6 from J, leaving 13 bases between them. The CDR3 contains 14 residues. Germline CDR1 and CDR2: LNHDA and SQIVND (reference sequence). The CDR3 spells CASSINRPTDGYTF. In DNA form, the CDR3 reads TGTGCCAGTAGTATAAACAGGCCAACGGATGGCTACACCTTC.

V is TRBV14 and J is TRBJ2-5; D unresolved. The CDR3 sequence is 13 residues long. Germline V gives CDR1 SGHDN, CDR2 FVKESK. Trimming took 4 bases from V and 7 from J, leaving 13 bases between them. The CDR3 is CASSRVKAGTQYF. Here the CDR3 DNA reads TGTGCCAGCAGCCGCGTAAAAGCAGGGACCCAGTACTTC. The whole variable domain, remainder taken from reference TRBV14 and TRBJ2-5, is EAGVTQFPSHSVIEKGQTVTLRCDPISGHDNLYWYRRVMGKEIKFLLHFVKESKQDESGMPNNRFLAERTGGTYSTLKVQPAELEDSGVYFCASSRVKAGTQYFGPGTRLLVL.